This is a list of T cell receptor beta chains from one sample in a study of T cell responses to AZD1222 COVID-19 vaccine. Assay: immunoSEQ multiplex PCR; the TCRdb copy retains only in-frame clones and omits some. The data contain under 200,000 clones, about 91% of them singletons. Here the sequenced sample was peripheral blood, taken 28 days after the second AZD1222 dose. The receptor set was obtained from an adult who received the AZD1222 COVID-19 vaccine. Both conserved end residues are part of each CDR3. The D gene is left open where the match is weak. Where a row states a size, it is once, few, many or the class of an expanded clone; other rows omit it.

>TRBD1|-|TRBJ2-7|TRBV30
CACRTGSSYEQYF
TGTGCCTGCCGGACAGGGAGCTCCTACGAGCAGTACTTC
>-|-|TRBJ2-5|TRBV14
CASSQESVLAVQETQYF
TGTGCCAGCAGCCAAGAGTCAGTTCTGGCGGTCCAAGAGACCCAGTACTTC
>-|-|TRBJ2-3|TRBV19
CASSFSWGADTQYF
TGTGCCAGTAGTTTCAGCTGGGGAGCAGATACGCAGTATTTT
>-|-|TRBJ2-7|TRBV6-2/TRBV6-3
CASSPLRGHEQYF
TGTGCCAGCAGTCCCCTCAGGGGACACGAGCAGTACTTC
>-|-|TRBJ1-4|TRBV6-5
CASSYSPGGGNEKLFF
TGTGCCAGCAGTTACTCACCCGGTGGGGGAAATGAAAAACTGTTTTTT
>-|-|TRBJ2-2|TRBV27
CASRSTGAGELFF
TGTGCCAGCCGCTCGACTGGGGCCGGGGAGCTGTTTTTT
>TRBD2|-|TRBJ2-1|TRBV7-6
CASSLDTSGYNEQFF
TGTGCCAGCAGCTTAGATACTAGCGGCTACAATGAGCAGTTCTTC
>-|-|TRBJ2-3|TRBV10-1
CASSDSRGRRGTQYF
TGCGCCAGCAGTGATAGCCGGGGGCGAAGAGGTACGCAGTATTTT
>-|-|TRBJ2-1|TRBV11-2
CASSLLRGTPYNEQFF
TGTGCCAGCAGCTTGCTCCGGGGGACGCCCTACAATGAGCAGTTCTTC
>-|-|TRBJ1-5|TRBV19
CATSSTSNQPQHF
TGTGCCACCTCTTCGACTTCTAATCAGCCCCAGCATTTT
>-|-|TRBJ2-1|TRBV20-1
CSASPRGSYNEQFF
TGCAGTGCTAGTCCGAGAGGGTCCTACAATGAGCAGTTCTTC
>TRBD1|-|TRBJ2-1|TRBV2
CASSTDRGRLNEQFF
TGTGCCAGCAGTACGGACAGGGGGCGGTTGAATGAGCAGTTCTTC
>-|once|TRBJ1-1|TRBV12-3/TRBV12-4
CASSPLRDTEAFF
TGTGCCAGCAGTCCCCTTAGGGACACTGAAGCTTTCTTT
>TRBD1|-|TRBJ1-4|TRBV3-1/TRBV3-2
CASSQVRDRGGKLFF
TGTGCCAGCAGCCAAGTGCGGGACAGGGGAGGAAAACTGTTTTTT
>TRBD1|-|TRBJ1-2|TRBV6-5
CATSLGGNYGYTF
TGTGCCACCTCGTTAGGGGGCAACTATGGCTACACCTTC
>TRBD1|-|TRBJ1-6|TRBV2
CASSVIDRDSSPLHF
TGTGCCAGCAGCGTAATAGACAGGGACTCTTCACCCCTCCACTTT
>TRBD2|-|TRBJ2-1|TRBV19
CASSIDGDYGNEQFF
TGTGCCAGTAGTATCGACGGGGACTATGGCAATGAGCAGTTCTTC
>TRBD1|-|TRBJ1-2|TRBV12-5
CASGLVQGALNYGYTF
TGTGCTAGTGGTTTGGTACAGGGGGCCCTGAACTATGGCTACACCTTC
>-|-|TRBJ1-6|TRBV27
CASAKEGGNYSPLHF
TGTGCCAGCGCGAAGGAGGGGGGTAATTATTCACCCCTCCACTTT
>-|-|TRBJ1-2|TRBV5-1
CASSLEQGLLYGYTF
TGCGCCAGCAGCTTGGAGCAGGGCCTACTCTATGGCTACACCTTC
>-|few|TRBJ2-7|TRBV5-4
CASAGPGPYEQYF
TGTGCCAGCGCTGGCCCCGGTCCCTACGAGCAGTACTTC
>-|-|TRBJ2-1|TRBV27
CASSSVAKDSYNEQFF
TGTGCCAGCAGTTCGGTAGCGAAAGACTCCTACAATGAGCAGTTCTTC
>-|-|TRBJ2-7|TRBV15
CATRLGNEQYF
TGTGCCACCCGACTAGGAAACGAGCAGTACTTC
>-|-|TRBJ2-7|TRBV6-5
CASSQPGKDYEQYF
TGTGCCAGCAGCCAACCAGGGAAAGACTACGAGCAGTACTTC
>-|-|TRBJ1-5|TRBV6-5
CASKVWQGVQHF
TGTGCCAGCAAGGTTTGGCAGGGCGTCCAGCATTTT
>TRBD2|-|TRBJ2-7|TRBV11-2
CASSQPPSGRAWGYEQYF
TGTGCCAGCAGCCAGCCCCCTAGCGGGAGGGCCTGGGGCTACGAGCAGTACTTC
>TRBD1|-|TRBJ2-7|TRBV7-6
CASSLAPPGQGYEQYF
TGTGCCAGCAGCTTAGCACCCCCGGGACAGGGCTACGAGCAGTACTTC
>-|-|TRBJ1-5|TRBV30
CAWSFSYSNQPQHF
TGTGCCTGGAGTTTTTCCTATAGCAATCAGCCCCAGCATTTT
>TRBD1|-|TRBJ2-1|TRBV13
CASGHGTELYNEQFF
TGTGCCAGCGGCCATGGGACAGAGCTTTACAATGAGCAGTTCTTC
>TRBD1|-|TRBJ2-5|TRBV7-2
CASSLSLGTGEETQYF
TGTGCCAGCAGCCTATCCCTCGGGACAGGGGAAGAGACCCAGTACTTC
>-|-|TRBJ2-4|TRBV6-1
CASSEAQAGAKNIQYF
TGTGCCAGCAGTGAAGCTCAAGCGGGAGCCAAAAACATTCAGTACTTC